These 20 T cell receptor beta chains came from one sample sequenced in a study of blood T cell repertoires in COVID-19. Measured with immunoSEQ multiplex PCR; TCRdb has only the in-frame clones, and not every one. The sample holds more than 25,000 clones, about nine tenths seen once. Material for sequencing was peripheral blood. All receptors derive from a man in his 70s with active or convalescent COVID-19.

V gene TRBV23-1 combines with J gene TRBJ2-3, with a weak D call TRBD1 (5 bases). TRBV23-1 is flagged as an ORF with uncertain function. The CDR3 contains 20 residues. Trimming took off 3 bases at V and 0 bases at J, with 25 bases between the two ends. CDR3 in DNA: TGCGCCAGCAGTCATCGGACACGATTCACCCGAAAGATAAGCACAGATACGCAGTATTTT. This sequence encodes CASSHRTRFTRKISTDTQYF.

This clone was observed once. The CDR3 protein is CASSPEVVGGYTF. CDR3 bases: TGTGCCAGCAGCCCGGAGGTAGTCGGGGGCTACACCTTC. This chain joins TRBV7-9 and TRBJ1-2; D is unresolved. V lost 5 bases and J lost 8, with 15 bases in between. This CDR3 has 13 residues. Germline V lookup: CDR1 SEHNR, CDR2 FQNEAQ (reference sequence).

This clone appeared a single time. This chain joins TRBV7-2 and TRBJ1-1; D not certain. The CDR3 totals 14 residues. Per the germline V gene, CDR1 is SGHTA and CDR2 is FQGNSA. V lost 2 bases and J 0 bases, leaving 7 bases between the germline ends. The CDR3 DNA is TGTGCCAGCAGCTTAAGAGGAATGAACACTGAAGCTTTCTTT. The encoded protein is CASSLRGMNTEAFF.

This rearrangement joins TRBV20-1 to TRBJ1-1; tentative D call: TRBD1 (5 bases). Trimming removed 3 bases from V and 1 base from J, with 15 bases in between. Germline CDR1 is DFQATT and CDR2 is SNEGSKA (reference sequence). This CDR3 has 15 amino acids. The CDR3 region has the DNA TGCAGTGCTAGTAGGGGCGACATTAGGAACACTGAAGCTTTCTTT. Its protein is CSASRGDIRNTEAFF.

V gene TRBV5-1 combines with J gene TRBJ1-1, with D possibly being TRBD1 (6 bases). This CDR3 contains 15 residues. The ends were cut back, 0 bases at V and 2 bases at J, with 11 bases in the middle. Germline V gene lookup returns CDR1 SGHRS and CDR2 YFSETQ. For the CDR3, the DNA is TGCGCCAGCAGCTTGGACGGACAGAGAAACACTGAAGCTTTCTTT. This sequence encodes CASSLDGQRNTEAFF.

This chain's CDR3 is CASSPQGTEAFF. In DNA form, the CDR3 reads TGCGCCAGCAGCCCACAGGGGACTGAAGCTTTCTTT. The J gene is TRBJ1-1, the V gene TRBV5-1, with 7 nucleotides matching TRBD1. Trimming took 4 bases from V and 5 from J; bases not matched to a gene: 2. The CDR3 loop spans 12 amino acids. Germline V lookup: CDR1 SGHRS, CDR2 YFSETQ. The whole variable domain, remainder taken from reference TRBV5-1 and TRBJ1-1, is KAGVTQTPRYLIKTRGQQVTLSCSPISGHRSVSWYQQTPGQGLQFLFEYFSETQRNKGNFPGRFSGRQFSNSRSEMNVSTLELGDSALYLCASSPQGTEAFFGQGTRLTVV.

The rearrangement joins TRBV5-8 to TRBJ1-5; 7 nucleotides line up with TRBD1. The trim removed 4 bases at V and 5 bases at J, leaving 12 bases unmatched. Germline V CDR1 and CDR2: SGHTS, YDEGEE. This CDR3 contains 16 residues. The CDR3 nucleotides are TGTGCCAGCAGCCCTTCGTACAGGGGCCCTCATCAGCCCCAGCATTTT. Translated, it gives CASSPSYRGPHQPQHF. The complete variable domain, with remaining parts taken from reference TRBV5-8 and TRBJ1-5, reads EAGVTQSPTHLIKTRGQQATLRCSPISGHTSVYWYQQALGLGLQFLLWYDEGEERNRGNFPPRFSGRQFPNYSSELNVNALELEDSALYLCASSPSYRGPHQPQHFGDGTRLSIL.

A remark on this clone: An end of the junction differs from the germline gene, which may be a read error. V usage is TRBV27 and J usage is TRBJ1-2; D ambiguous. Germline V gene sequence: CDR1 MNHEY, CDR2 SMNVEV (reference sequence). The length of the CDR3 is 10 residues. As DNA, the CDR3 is TGTGCCAGCAGTTCCCGCCGGGAACCTTTC. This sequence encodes CASSSRREPF.

The CDR3 sequence: CASSQELAGGLNEETQYF. In nucleotides, the CDR3 is TGTGCCAGCAGCCAAGAACTAGCGGGGGGGTTGAATGAAGAGACCCAGTACTTC. The V call is TRBV4-2, the J call TRBJ2-5; 13 positions match TRBD2. Per the germline V gene, CDR1 is LGHNA and CDR2 is YNFKEQ. The CDR3 totals 18 residues. The J segment lost 3 bases and the V segment lost 0 bases, leaving 7 bases of the junction unmatched.

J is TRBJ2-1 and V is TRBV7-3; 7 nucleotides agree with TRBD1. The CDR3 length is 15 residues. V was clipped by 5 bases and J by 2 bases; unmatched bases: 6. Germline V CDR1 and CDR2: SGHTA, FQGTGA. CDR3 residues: CASSLDGTAYNEQFF. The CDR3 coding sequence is TGTGCCAGCAGCCTAGATGGGACAGCCTACAATGAGCAGTTCTTC.

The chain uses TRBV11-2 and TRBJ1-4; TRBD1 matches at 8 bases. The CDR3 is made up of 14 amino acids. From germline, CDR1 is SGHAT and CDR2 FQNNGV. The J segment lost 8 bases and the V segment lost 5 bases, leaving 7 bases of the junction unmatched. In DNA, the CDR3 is TGTGCCAGCAGCAAGACAGGGGCCGGGGAAAAACTGTTTTTT. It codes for CASSKTGAGEKLFF.

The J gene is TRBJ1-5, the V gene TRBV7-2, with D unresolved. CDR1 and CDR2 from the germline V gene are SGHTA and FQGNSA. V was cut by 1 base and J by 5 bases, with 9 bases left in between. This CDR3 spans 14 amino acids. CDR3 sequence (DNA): TGTGCCAGCAGCTTAGGTTGGGCCGATCAGCCCCAGCATTTT. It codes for CASSLGWADQPQHF.

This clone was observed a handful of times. CDR3 loop: CASSIPTGRNTEAFF. The CDR3 nucleotides are TGTGCCAGCAGCATTCCGACAGGGAGGAACACTGAAGCTTTCTTT. This chain joins TRBV11-2 and TRBJ1-1, with 7 bases lining up with TRBD1. Looked up from germline, CDR1 is SGHAT and CDR2 is FQNNGV. This CDR3 has 15 residues. V shed 5 bases and J 1 base; nucleotides not matched to a gene: 7.

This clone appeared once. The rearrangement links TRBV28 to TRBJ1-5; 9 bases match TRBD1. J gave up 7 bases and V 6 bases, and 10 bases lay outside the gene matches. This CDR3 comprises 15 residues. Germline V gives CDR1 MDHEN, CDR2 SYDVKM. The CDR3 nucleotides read TGTGCCAGCAGGTACCGGGACAGGGAGGAGCAGCCCCAGCATTTT. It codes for CASRYRDREEQPQHF.

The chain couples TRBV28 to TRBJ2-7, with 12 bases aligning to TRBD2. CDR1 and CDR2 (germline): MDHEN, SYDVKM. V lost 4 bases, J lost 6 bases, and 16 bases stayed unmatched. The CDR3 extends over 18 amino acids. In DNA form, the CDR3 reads TGTGCCAGCAGTTGGGCTGAGACTAGCGGGAGTCTAGGGCTCGAGCAGTACTTC. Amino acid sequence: CASSWAETSGSLGLEQYF.

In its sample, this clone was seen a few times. DNA of the CDR3: TGTGCCACCACCCCGGGACAGGGGGAAACCGGGGAGCTGTTTTTT. Translated: CATTPGQGETGELFF. The chain carries TRBV24-1 and TRBJ2-2; 11 nucleotides line up with TRBD1. CDR1 KGHDR and CDR2 SFDVKD come from the germline V gene. CDR3 length: 15 residues. V was clipped by 8 bases and J by 5 bases; unmatched bases: 6.

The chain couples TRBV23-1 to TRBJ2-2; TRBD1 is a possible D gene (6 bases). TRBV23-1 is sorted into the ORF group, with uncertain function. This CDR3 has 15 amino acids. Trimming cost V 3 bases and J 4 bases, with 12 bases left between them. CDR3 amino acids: CASSHRTGFTGELFF. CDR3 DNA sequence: TGCGCCAGCAGTCATCGAACAGGGTTCACCGGGGAGCTGTTTTTT.

The chain's CDR3 is CASSLGTPSTDTQYF. In nucleotides, the CDR3 is TGTGCCAGCAGCCTTGGGACACCTAGCACAGATACGCAGTATTTT. The V call is TRBV9, the J call TRBJ2-3; a possible D gene is TRBD1 (6 bases). Germline values: CDR1 SGDLS, CDR2 YYNGEE. V was cut by 4 bases and J by 0 bases, with 12 bases left in between. The CDR3 loop spans 15 amino acids.

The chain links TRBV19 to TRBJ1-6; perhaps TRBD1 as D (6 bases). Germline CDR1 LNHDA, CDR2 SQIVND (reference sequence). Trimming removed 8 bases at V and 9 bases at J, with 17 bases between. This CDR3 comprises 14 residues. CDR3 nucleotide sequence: TGTGCCAGTGGGGTAGGGGGTGTTGGTTCACCCCTCCACTTT. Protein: CASGVGGVGSPLHF.

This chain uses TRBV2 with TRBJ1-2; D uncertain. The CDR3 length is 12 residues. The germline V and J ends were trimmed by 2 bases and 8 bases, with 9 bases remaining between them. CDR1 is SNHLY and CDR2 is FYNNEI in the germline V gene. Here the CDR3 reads CASSERGRGYTF. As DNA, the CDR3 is TGTGCCAGCAGTGAAAGAGGGAGAGGCTACACCTTC. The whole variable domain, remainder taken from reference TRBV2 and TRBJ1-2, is EPEVTQTPSHQVTQMGQEVILRCVPISNHLYFYWYRQILGQKVEFLVSFYNNEISEKSEIFDDQFSVERPDGSNFTLKIRSTKLEDSAMYFCASSERGRGYTFGSGTRLTVV.